Below are 13 T cell receptor beta chains sequenced from a single sample in a study of control samples from healthy donors and cancer patients. Assay: immunoSEQ multiplex PCR; the TCRdb copy retains only in-frame clones and omits some. The table has 100,000 to 150,000 clones, about 90% seen once. The sequenced material came from blood. Receptors originate from a man younger than 35 in good health.

This clone was picked up one time. J is TRBJ2-7 and V is TRBV2; D possibly corresponds to TRBD1 (6 bases). V was shortened by 9 bases and J by 3 bases, with 21 bases between the two germline ends. From germline, CDR1 is SNHLY and CDR2 FYNNEI. The CDR3 runs to 15 residues. The CDR3 DNA follows: TGTGCCAGGGGGATGATACAGGGTATCGGCTACGAGCAGTACTTC. It translates to CARGMIQGIGYEQYF.

The chain recombines TRBV29-1 with TRBJ1-2, with 9 bases fitting TRBD1. Germline lookup yields CDR1 SQVTM and CDR2 ANQGSEA. V was pared by 7 bases and J by 4 bases, with 7 bases of the junction left unmatched. The CDR3 spans 13 residues. CDR3 region: CSASDRGVYGYTF. The CDR3 DNA is TGCAGCGCCAGCGACAGGGGGGTCTATGGCTACACCTTC.

V and J are TRBV19 and TRBJ2-3, with 9 bases identical to TRBD2. Germline V lookup: CDR1 LNHDA, CDR2 SQIVND (reference sequence). Trimming at V came to 3 bases and at J to 2 bases, leaving 6 bases not matched to a gene. CDR3 length: 16 amino acids. The DNA for the CDR3 is TGTGCCAGTAGTATCCCAGCGGGAGGCTCCACAGATACGCAGTATTTT. Translating it yields CASSIPAGGSTDTQYF.

The J gene is TRBJ1-1, the V gene TRBV7-9; D is unresolved. In germline, CDR1 is SEHNR, CDR2 FQNEAQ (reference sequence). This CDR3 is built from 15 residues. V lost 3 bases, J lost 2 bases, and 13 bases lay in between. DNA for the CDR3: TGTGCCAGCAGCTTGCCAAACAGCGTTAACACTGAAGCTTTCTTT. It codes for CASSLPNSVNTEAFF.

V gene TRBV10-3 combines with J gene TRBJ2-3; a possible D gene is TRBD2 (6 bases). In germline, CDR1 is ENHRY, CDR2 SYGVKD. CDR3 length: 21 amino acids. Trimming pared 4 bases from V and 0 bases from J, leaving 29 bases between. CDR3 coding DNA: TGTGCCATCAGTGGAGGGTCTTTCGGGACTGGACTGTCTTCTAGCACAGATACGCAGTATTTT. Translating gives CAISGGSFGTGLSSSTDTQYF.

This rearrangement joins TRBV19 to TRBJ1-1; 7 bases agree with TRBD1. Unmatched junction bases numbered 3, after V lost 5 bases and J lost 0 bases. Germline CDR1 and CDR2: LNHDA and SQIVND (reference sequence). CDR3 length: 14 amino acids. The CDR3 DNA sequence: TGTGCCAGTAGTCCCGGGACAGTGAACACTGAAGCTTTCTTT. Protein: CASSPGTVNTEAFF.

The V and J genes are TRBV19 and TRBJ2-7; 9 nucleotides agree with TRBD1. CDR1 is LNHDA and CDR2 is SQIVND in the germline V gene (reference sequence). Unmatched junction bases numbered 8, after V lost 3 bases and J lost 5 bases. The CDR3 extends over 15 amino acids. CDR3 coding DNA: TGTGCCAGTAGTATGAAGGACAGGGGCAGAAACGAGCAGTACTTC. Amino acids: CASSMKDRGRNEQYF.

This chain links TRBV7-9 with TRBJ2-3, with D tentatively TRBD1 (5 bases). Germline values: CDR1 SEHNR, CDR2 FQNEAQ (reference sequence). Trimming left V 3 bases short and J 4 bases short, with 11 bases between. The CDR3 loop spans 14 amino acids. The chain's CDR3 is CASSFAGQADTQYF. CDR3 sequence (DNA): TGTGCCAGCAGCTTTGCAGGGCAAGCAGATACGCAGTATTTT.

The sample holds one count of this clone. The chain recombines TRBV20-1 with TRBJ2-7, with no clear D. The CDR3 has 10 amino acids. Trimming cost V 3 bases and J 4 bases, with 4 bases left between them. Germline V gene sequence: CDR1 DFQATT, CDR2 SNEGSKA (reference sequence). The CDR3 is CSARSYEQYF. The CDR3 bases are TGCAGTGCTAGGTCTTACGAGCAGTACTTC.

This clone showed up just once. The chain combines TRBV11-3 with TRBJ1-1, with D possibly being TRBD1 (5 bases). Per the germline V gene, CDR1 is SGHNT and CDR2 is YENEEA. V was cut by 0 bases and J by 8 bases, with 10 bases left in between. The CDR3 is 13 residues long. CDR3 amino acids: CASSLEGPGEAFF. DNA of the CDR3: TGTGCCAGCAGCTTAGAGGGACCCGGAGAAGCTTTCTTT.

This clone was seen once. The V call is TRBV5-1, the J call TRBJ2-7, with TRBD2 matching over 11 bases. With V trimmed by 6 bases and J by 1 base, 3 bases remained unmatched. This CDR3 spans 14 amino acids. Germline lookup yields CDR1 SGHRS and CDR2 YFSETQ. The CDR3 nucleotides read TGCGCCAGCACCGGGACTAGCGGTTCCTACGAGCAGTACTTC. It specifies CASTGTSGSYEQYF.

The gene calls are TRBV7-3 and TRBJ2-5, with a weak D call TRBD2 (6 bases). Trimming took off 4 bases at V and 3 bases at J, with 15 bases between the two ends. The germline V gene encodes CDR1 SGHTA and CDR2 FQGTGA. The CDR3 is 15 residues long. CDR3 DNA sequence: TGTGCCAGCAGCTCCCACCCGGGACTGGAAGAGACCCAGTACTTC. Its translation: CASSSHPGLEETQYF.

The DNA for the CDR3 is TGTGCCAGCAGTTTAGAGGGGGGCGCGAACACTGAAGCTTTCTTT. Translated, it gives CASSLEGGANTEAFF. The J gene is TRBJ1-1, the V gene TRBV27; TRBD1 might be the D (6 bases). The CDR3 extends over 15 amino acids. Trimming cost V 2 bases and J 1 base, with 11 bases left between them. CDR1 is MNHEY, CDR2 SMNVEV, per germline (reference sequence).